This TCR beta chain stems from a study of blood T cell repertoires in COVID-19. Study-level information: Donors in the United States, Italy and Spain gave samples during acute or convalescent COVID-19. PBMCs, B-cell-depleted T cells, or T cells provided the cDNA or gDNA that made up the material.

Authors' data handling: Reference gene primers were amplified, and this amplification served to estimate nucleated cell counts. Clones were read by immunoSEQ multiplex PCR, and TCRdb kept only the in-frame ones, dropping some. The V and J calls and clone size come from that table; D and trimming were worked out from the DNA. The top ten hold about 18% of the sample, which has 150,000 to 200,000 clones, roughly 80% seen once. From germline, CDR1 is SGHRS and CDR2 YFSETQ. The CDR3 has 14 residues. After removal of 0 bases from V and 6 bases from J, the junction contained 4 bases not matched to a gene. The chain joins TRBV5-1 to TRBJ2-7, with 9 bases lining up with TRBD1. The sample taken for sequencing was peripheral blood. The origin of this receptor is a man between 60 and 75 years old with active or convalescent COVID-19. CDR3 in DNA: TGCGCCAGCAGCTTGGCCGGACAGGGGAGCGAGCAGTACTTC. Translated: CASSLAGQGSEQYF.